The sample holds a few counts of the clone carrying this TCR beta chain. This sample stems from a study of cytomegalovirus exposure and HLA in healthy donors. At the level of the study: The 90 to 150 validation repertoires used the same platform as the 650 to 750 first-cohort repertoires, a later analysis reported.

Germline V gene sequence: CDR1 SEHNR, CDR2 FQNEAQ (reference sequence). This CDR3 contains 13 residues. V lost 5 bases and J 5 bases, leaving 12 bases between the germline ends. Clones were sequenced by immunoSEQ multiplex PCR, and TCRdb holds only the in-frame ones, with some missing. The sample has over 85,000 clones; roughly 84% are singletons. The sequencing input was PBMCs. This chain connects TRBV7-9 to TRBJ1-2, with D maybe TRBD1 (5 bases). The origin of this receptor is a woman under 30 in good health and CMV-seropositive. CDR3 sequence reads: CASSTPGGYGYTF. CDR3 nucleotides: TGTGCCAGCAGCACGCCTGGGGGGTATGGCTACACCTTC.